These 2 T cell receptor beta chains came from one sample sequenced in a study of T-cell reconstitution after alpha-beta-depleted transplantation in children. It was with unique molecular identifiers that the TCRbeta library was prepared. Via MiXCR, TCRdb re-called the PCR reads, giving one row per CDR3 protein. The sample holds 610,000 or so distinct CDR3 sequences; around 27% are singletons and the top ten take under 45%. The source was PBMCs, collected before TCRalphabeta/CD19-depleted stem cell transplant. Receptor source: a boy under two years old with Wiskott-Aldrich syndrome, due to receive a stem cell transplant.

The genes are TRBV5-1 and TRBJ2-7; D is undetermined. Trimming pared 4 bases from V and 1 base from J, leaving 12 bases between. The CDR3 length is 14 residues. CDR1 is SGHRS and CDR2 is YFSETQ in the germline V gene. The CDR3 DNA sequence: TGCGCCAGCAGCCCAGCAAGTGTTTCCTACGAGCAGTACTTC. Encoded protein: CASSPASVSYEQYF.

The chain employs TRBV5-1 and TRBJ1-2; D is perhaps TRBD1 (5 bases). CDR1 SGHRS and CDR2 YFSETQ come from the germline V gene. The CDR3 extends over 16 amino acids. V dropped 0 bases and J dropped 7 bases, with 19 bases sitting between them. CDR3 sequence reads: CASSLADGGQGFGYTF. The CDR3 coding sequence is TGCGCCAGCAGCTTGGCGGATGGCGGGCAGGGCTTTGGCTACACCTTC.